The 27 T cell receptor beta chains given below trace back to one sample, sequenced in a study of blood T cell repertoires in COVID-19. Assay: immunoSEQ multiplex PCR; the TCRdb copy retains only in-frame clones and omits some. The table lists approximately 37,000 clones, 88% of them singletons. The sample consisted of peripheral blood. Source of these receptors: a woman in her seventies with acute or convalescent COVID-19.

V is TRBV7-9 and J is TRBJ1-1; 8 positions match TRBD1. V gave up 4 bases and J gave up 7 bases; unmatched junction bases: 5. Per the germline V gene, CDR1 is SEHNR and CDR2 is FQNEAQ (reference sequence). The length of the CDR3 is 13 residues. CDR3 nucleotide sequence: TGTGCCAGCAGCTCGGACAGGGCGAGTGAAGCTTTCTTT. This codes for CASSSDRASEAFF.

CDR3 residues: CASSYRRGASNYGYTF. CDR3 nucleotide sequence: TGTGCCAGCAGTTATCGACGGGGGGCGTCTAACTATGGCTACACCTTC. The chain couples TRBV6-5 to TRBJ1-2, with D possibly matching TRBD1 (6 bases). This CDR3 comprises 16 residues. V was shortened by 3 bases and J by 0 bases, with 14 bases between the two germline ends. The germline V gene encodes CDR1 MNHEY and CDR2 SVGAGI.

The chain recombines TRBV27 with TRBJ2-1, with D maybe TRBD1 (6 bases). Trimming removed 9 bases at V and 7 bases at J, with 16 bases between. The CDR3 is 13 residues long. Germline assignment: CDR1 MNHEY and CDR2 SMNVEV (reference sequence). CDR3 protein: CASSTGLGNEQFF. The CDR3 nucleotides read TGTGCCAGTTCGACAGGTCTGGGGAATGAGCAGTTCTTC.

The J gene is TRBJ2-1, the V gene TRBV12-3 or TRBV12-4; no clear D gene. This CDR3 spans 13 amino acids. Trimming removed 1 base from V and 5 bases from J, with 6 bases in between. CDR3: CASSLDEDNEQFF. CDR3 nucleotide sequence: TGTGCCAGCAGTTTAGACGAGGACAATGAGCAGTTCTTC.

This chain links TRBV6-4 with TRBJ2-2; possibly TRBD2 for D (5 bases). There are 18 residues in the CDR3. V shed 3 bases and J shed 1 base, with 18 bases lying between them. Germline V lookup: CDR1 MRHNA, CDR2 SNTAGT. CDR3 DNA sequence: TGTGCCAGCAGTGATACCTCGCGGGCCTTGATGAACACCGGGGAGCTGTTTTTT. Residues: CASSDTSRALMNTGELFF.

The chain combines TRBV7-2 with TRBJ2-7, with TRBD2 matching over 10 bases. Germline-derived CDR1 and CDR2 are SGHTA and FQGNSA. The length of the CDR3 is 15 residues. The junction had 7 bases not matched to a gene; V was cut back by 5 bases and J by 3 bases. CDR3: CASSEGTSAFYEQYV. The CDR3 DNA follows: TGTGCCAGCAGCGAAGGGACTAGCGCTTTCTACGAGCAGTACGTC.

The chain links TRBV4-3 to TRBJ2-3; D unresolved. This CDR3 region has 13 residues. V was pared by 4 bases and J by 0 bases, with 5 bases between. From germline, CDR1 is LGHNA and CDR2 YSLEER. This CDR3 is CASSPGSTDTQYF. The CDR3 region has the DNA TGCGCCAGCAGCCCCGGGAGCACAGATACGCAGTATTTT.

The J gene is TRBJ2-1, the V gene TRBV2, with 7 bases fitting TRBD1. Germline CDR1 reads SNHLY; CDR2 reads FYNNEI. This CDR3 region has 15 residues. J gave up 10 bases and V 4 bases, and 13 bases lay outside the gene matches. CDR3 residues: CASSGGKGARWEQFF. CDR3 DNA sequence: TGTGCCAGCAGTGGCGGAAAGGGGGCCCGATGGGAGCAGTTCTTC.

This chain joins TRBV7-3 and TRBJ2-1; a possible D gene is TRBD2 (5 bases). Trimming removed 6 bases from V and 6 bases from J, with 18 bases in between. CDR3 size: 15 residues. From germline, CDR1 is SGHTA and CDR2 FQGTGA. CDR3: CASSLGLALSNEQFF. The CDR3 bases are TGTGCCAGCAGTTTGGGCCTAGCACTAAGCAATGAGCAGTTCTTC. The full variable domain, its missing parts supplied by reference TRBV7-3 and TRBJ2-1, is GAGVSQTPSNKVTEKGKYVELRCDPISGHTALYWYRQSLGQGPEFLIYFQGTGAADDSGLPNDRFFAVRPEGSVSTLKIQRTERGDSAVYLCASSLGLALSNEQFFGPGTRLTVL.

J is TRBJ1-1 and V is TRBV11-2; 7 bases agree with TRBD1. Trimming took 5 bases from V and 3 from J; bases not matched to a gene: 6. This CDR3 has 14 residues. Germline CDR1 reads SGHAT; CDR2 reads FQNNGV. CDR3: CASSTRGEDTEAFF. DNA of the CDR3: TGTGCCAGCAGCACCAGGGGGGAGGACACTGAAGCTTTCTTT.

This sequence joins TRBV27 and TRBJ2-6; no definite D call. The CDR3 spans 12 residues. Deletions cut 10 bases from V and 3 bases from J, with 7 bases between. Germline V gene lookup returns CDR1 MNHEY and CDR2 SMNVEV (reference sequence). CDR3 nucleotide sequence: TGTGCCATCGCGGATGGGGCCAACGTCCTGACTTTC. Translation: CAIADGANVLTF.

The chain joins TRBV15 to TRBJ1-6, with D unclear. V lost 0 bases to trimming and J lost 9 bases, with 12 bases between them. The CDR3 consists of 15 residues. Germline assignment: CDR1 LNHNV and CDR2 YYDKDF (reference sequence). CDR3 residues: CATSRDGRGGSPLHF. CDR3 coding DNA: TGTGCCACCAGCAGAGATGGACGGGGTGGTTCACCCCTCCACTTT.

The chain combines TRBV23-1 with TRBJ2-1; D is unclear. TRBV23-1 is an ORF; its function is uncertain. The ends were cut back, 1 base at V and 7 bases at J, with 17 bases in the middle. CDR3 size: 16 residues. The CDR3 region has the DNA TGCGCCAGCAGTCAATGCGACATAGAAAGTATGAATGAGCAGTTCTTC. As protein: CASSQCDIESMNEQFF.

This chain links TRBV6-1 with TRBJ2-3; the D is unclear. The V and J ends lost 0 bases and 5 bases respectively, with 6 bases between them. This CDR3 comprises 13 residues. Germline assignment: CDR1 MNHNS and CDR2 SASEGT. CDR3 DNA sequence: TGTGCCAGCAGTGAAGCGCGTATAGATACGCAGTATTTT. Translation: CASSEARIDTQYF.

Here the CDR3 reads CASSVTGLNTEAFF. The DNA for the CDR3 is TGTGCCAGCAGCGTTACAGGGCTCAACACTGAAGCTTTCTTT. The chain uses TRBV9 and TRBJ1-1, with TRBD1 as a possible D gene (6 bases). The CDR3 spans 14 residues. Trimming cost V 2 bases and J 2 bases, with 10 bases left between them. Germline CDR1 and CDR2: SGDLS and YYNGEE.

This chain joins TRBV7-9 and TRBJ2-5, with TRBD2 identical over 7 bases. CDR3 length: 12 amino acids. Germline loops: CDR1 SEHNR, CDR2 FQNEAQ (reference sequence). V was clipped by 8 bases and J by 3 bases; unmatched bases: 3. CDR3 DNA sequence: TGTGCCAGCTCCCGGGGGGAAGAGACCCAGTACTTC. Its translation is CASSRGEETQYF.

The genes are TRBV5-5 and TRBJ2-2, with 7 positions matching TRBD2. Trimming at V came to 2 bases and at J to 0 bases, leaving 10 bases not matched to a gene. CDR3 length: 18 amino acids. Germline values: CDR1 SGHKS, CDR2 YYEKEE (reference sequence). The CDR3 nucleotides are TGTGCCAGCAGCTTACCTCTAGCGGACCTCGCGAACACCGGGGAGCTGTTTTTT. This translates into CASSLPLADLANTGELFF. Full variable domain (rest looked up from reference TRBV5-5 and TRBJ2-2): DAGVTQSPTHLIKTRGQQVTLRCSPISGHKSVSWYQQVLGQGPQFIFQYYEKEERGRGNFPDRFSARQFPNYSSELNVNALLLGDSALYLCASSLPLADLANTGELFFGEGSRLTVL.

The chain recombines TRBV6-5 with TRBJ2-2; weak D call: TRBD2 (7 bases). Trimming took 10 bases from V and 6 from J, leaving 15 bases between them. Per germline, CDR1 MNHEY and CDR2 SVGAGI. This CDR3 spans 13 amino acids. The CDR3 reads CATSRGPAGELFF. The CDR3 region has the DNA TGTGCCACTTCGCGGGGGCCCGCCGGGGAGCTGTTTTTT.

This clone was observed a few times. The J gene is TRBJ1-5, the V gene TRBV4-2; possibly TRBD1 for D (6 bases). This CDR3 comprises 17 residues. The ends were cut back, 3 bases at V and 4 bases at J, with 19 bases in the middle. CDR1 is LGHNA and CDR2 is YNFKEQ in the germline V gene. The CDR3 bases are TGTGCCAGCAGCCAGGAACTAACAGGGTTAGGTAATCAGCCCCAGCATTTT. Amino acid sequence: CASSQELTGLGNQPQHF.

The chain recombines TRBV13 with TRBJ2-5, with unresolved D. Germline V CDR1 and CDR2: PRHDT, FYEKMQ (reference sequence). V was shortened by 3 bases and J by 1 base, with 6 bases between the two germline ends. There are 13 residues in the CDR3. The CDR3 reads CASSFGSQETQYF. In nucleotides, the CDR3 is TGTGCCAGCAGCTTTGGCAGCCAAGAGACCCAGTACTTC.

The chain has TRBV9 and TRBJ1-1, with TRBD1 matching over 11 bases. J lost 0 bases, V lost 3 bases, and 4 bases had no gene match. The CDR3 length is 16 residues. Germline assignment: CDR1 SGDLS and CDR2 YYNGEE. CDR3 bases: TGTGCCAGCAGCGACGGACAGGGGGCGTTGAACACTGAAGCTTTCTTT. Protein product: CASSDGQGALNTEAFF.

The V gene is TRBV6-5, the J gene TRBJ1-5, with a weak D call TRBD1 (5 bases). CDR1 and CDR2 from the germline V gene are MNHEY and SVGAGI. Trimming stripped 5 bases from V and 2 bases from J, with 13 bases between. CDR3 size: 15 residues. The CDR3 sequence: CASSQMGGGNQPQHF. The CDR3 coding sequence is TGTGCCAGCAGTCAGATGGGAGGGGGCAATCAGCCCCAGCATTTT.

The genes are TRBV6-5 and TRBJ2-5, with D possibly being TRBD2 (5 bases). Trimming removed 2 bases from V and 7 bases from J, with 17 bases in between. CDR1 is MNHEY and CDR2 is SVGAGI in the germline V gene. This CDR3 spans 15 amino acids. The CDR3 sequence: CASSYGKDPAGTQYF. DNA for the CDR3: TGTGCCAGCAGTTACGGAAAGGACCCGGCGGGGACCCAGTACTTC.

This rearrangement joins TRBV2 to TRBJ2-5; 11 nucleotides line up with TRBD2. Germline V gene sequence: CDR1 SNHLY, CDR2 FYNNEI. V lost 3 bases and J lost 5; bases outside the gene matches: 8. The CDR3 length is 16 residues. CDR3 coding DNA: TGTGCCAGCAGTGAGAGGCTAGCGGGAGGTGGTGAGACCCAGTACTTC. Its translation: CASSERLAGGGETQYF.

The V call is TRBV18, the J call TRBJ2-7; tentative D call: TRBD2 (5 bases). Germline-derived CDR1 and CDR2 are KGHSH and LQKENI. CDR3 length: 16 amino acids. CDR3 sequence (DNA): TGTACCAGCTCACCAAGGCCCCCGGACTTGTCCTACGAGCAGTACGTC. Its protein product is CTSSPRPPDLSYEQYV.

Remarks on this clone: The sample contains more than one DNA sequence encoding this CDR3. The rearrangement joins TRBV11-2 to TRBJ2-3, with a weak D call TRBD2 (5 bases). Germline CDR1 is SGHAT and CDR2 is FQNNGV. This CDR3 contains 14 residues. Deletions cut 1 base from V and 4 bases from J, with 9 bases between. The CDR3 here is CASSLGLAADTQYF. CDR3 DNA sequence: TGTGCCAGCAGCTTAGGTCTAGCAGCAGATACGCAGTATTTT.

A word on this clone: The sample has other DNA sequences that encode this CDR3 too. The V and J genes are TRBV2 and TRBJ1-5; D is uncertain. The CDR3 contains 14 residues. Germline assignment: CDR1 SNHLY and CDR2 FYNNEI. Trimming shortened V by 8 bases and J by 1 base, and 12 bases separated the two germline ends. In DNA form, the CDR3 reads TGTGCCAGCTCTGAGTTGCGGAGCAATCAGCCCCAGCATTTT. It yields the protein CASSELRSNQPQHF. The full variable domain, completed using reference TRBV2 and TRBJ1-5, is EPEVTQTPSHQVTQMGQEVILRCVPISNHLYFYWYRQILGQKVEFLVSFYNNEISEKSEIFDDQFSVERPDGSNFTLKIRSTKLEDSAMYFCASSELRSNQPQHFGDGTRLSIL.